Listed below are T cell receptor beta chains from one sample, sequenced in a study of blood T cell repertoires in COVID-19. Data came from immunoSEQ multiplex PCR; TCRdb stores just in-frame clones and leaves some out. The sample lists around 58,000 clones, around 90% seen once, with around 10% in the top ten. Sequencing used PBMCs or T cells enriched from blood (not recorded which). These receptors originate from a woman aged 40 to 50 who had recovered from COVID-19. The CDR3 runs from the conserved cysteine through the conserved F or W. A D gene is named only where the DNA matches it firmly. Size values are once, few and many counts, or a class for expanded clones, and some rows have none.

>NA|NA|12|TRBJ1-2|TRBV14
CARIQGGYGYTF
TGTGCCAGGATTCAGGGTGGCTATGGCTACACCTTC
>TRBD2|once|17|TRBJ2-3|TRBV5-1
CASSLGLAGRGTDTQYF
TGCGCCAGCAGCCTGGGACTAGCGGGGAGAGGTACAGATACGCAGTATTTT
>NA|NA|14|TRBJ1-1|TRBV18
CASSPEIENTEAFF
TGTGCCAGCTCACCCGAAATAGAAAACACTGAAGCTTTCTTT
>NA|NA|14|TRBJ1-1|TRBV6-1
CASSDPRKNTEAFF
TGTGCCAGCAGTGACCCCAGGAAGAACACTGAAGCTTTCTTT
>NA|once|15|TRBJ1-2|TRBV11-2
CASSLGSSGIYGYTF
TGTGCCAGCAGCTTAGGAAGTTCAGGGATCTATGGCTACACCTTC
>TRBD2|once|15|TRBJ2-1|TRBV3-1/TRBV3-2
CASSLDRGAYNEQFF
TGTGCCAGCAGCCTAGATCGGGGGGCCTACAATGAGCAGTTCTTC
>TRBD2|NA|13|TRBJ2-1|TRBV10-1
CASSGGLASEQFF
TGCGCCAGCAGTGGGGGACTAGCGAGTGAGCAGTTCTTC
>TRBD1|NA|14|TRBJ1-2|TRBV7-2
CASGQGWERDGYTF
TGTGCCAGCGGACAGGGGTGGGAGAGGGACGGCTACACCTTC
>TRBD1|NA|14|TRBJ2-5|TRBV6-5
CASTTGTGAVRQYF
TGTGCCAGCACCACCGGGACAGGGGCCGTCCGCCAGTACTTC
>TRBD1|few|14|TRBJ1-1|TRBV2
CASSSGTVNTEAFF
TGTGCCAGCAGCTCCGGGACAGTCAACACTGAAGCTTTCTTT
>NA|few|14|TRBJ2-7|TRBV19
CASSRNRDSYEQYF
TGTGCCAGTAGTAGAAACAGGGATTCCTACGAGCAGTACTTC
>TRBD2|NA|15|TRBJ2-3|TRBV6-6
CASKEGRGDTDTQYF
TGTGCCAGCAAGGAGGGGCGGGGGGACACAGATACGCAGTATTTT
>NA|NA|13|TRBJ1-1|TRBV5-4
CASSFSRAAEAFF
TGTGCCAGCAGCTTTAGCAGGGCCGCTGAAGCTTTCTTT
>NA|NA|17|TRBJ1-2|TRBV3-1/TRBV3-2
CASSQYLSGRGTHGYTF
TGTGCCAGCAGCCAGTACCTTTCCGGGCGGGGAACCCATGGCTACACCTTC
>TRBD2|NA|16|TRBJ2-2|TRBV5-6
CASSLAQRGDTGELFF
TGTGCCAGCAGCTTGGCCCAGCGGGGGGATACCGGGGAGCTGTTTTTT
>NA|NA|12|TRBJ2-7|TRBV10-3
CAISDTAAEQYF
TGTGCCATCAGTGATACGGCGGCCGAGCAGTACTTC
>TRBD1|NA|14|TRBJ1-2|TRBV18
CASSPGQGDYGYTF
TGTGCCAGCTCACCGGGACAGGGCGACTATGGCTACACCTTC
>NA|NA|13|TRBJ1-4|TRBV18
CASSPGLNEKLFF
TGTGCCAGCTCACCCGGACTGAATGAAAAACTGTTTTTT
>TRBD1|NA|15|TRBJ1-1|TRBV25-1
CASSGDRGRNTEAFF
TGTGCCAGCAGTGGGGACAGGGGAAGGAACACTGAAGCTTTCTTT
>NA|NA|12|TRBJ1-5|TRBV7-9
CASSTINQPQHF
TGTGCCAGCAGCACTATCAATCAGCCCCAGCATTTT
>NA|NA|15|TRBJ1-6|TRBV11-2
CASRSLARTNSPLHF
TGTGCCAGCAGGTCCCTAGCCAGAACTAACTCACCCCTCCACTTT
>TRBD1|few|16|TRBJ1-4|TRBV27
CASSSGQGTTNEKLFF
TGTGCCAGCAGTTCGGGACAGGGAACAACTAATGAAAAACTGTTTTTT
>NA|NA|15|TRBJ2-3|TRBV7-8
CASSTRPRGSDTQYF
TGTGCCAGTTCTACCCGACCGCGGGGATCAGATACGCAGTATTTT
>TRBD1|NA|14|TRBJ1-2|TRBV11-2
CASSLAGQSQLPVF
TGTGCCAGCAGCTTAGCGGGACAGAGCCAGCTACCCGTCTTC
>NA|NA|12|TRBJ1-5|TRBV7-9
CASSLPDQPQHF
TGTGCCAGCAGCCTCCCTGATCAGCCCCAGCATTTT
>NA|NA|13|TRBJ1-1|TRBV27
CASSFDFWTEAFF
TGTGCCAGCAGTTTCGACTTCTGGACTGAAGCTTTCTTT
>TRBD1|NA|15|TRBJ1-5|TRBV28
CASSLLTGGDQPQHF
TGTGCCAGCAGTTTATTAACAGGGGGTGATCAGCCCCAGCATTTT
>NA|NA|15|TRBJ1-4|TRBV5-4
CASSLGPDYGEKLFF
TGTGCCAGCAGCTTGGGTCCGGACTACGGTGAAAAACTGTTTTTT
>NA|NA|18|TRBJ1-3|TRBV10-3
CAISESKTASWVGNTIYF
TGTGCCATCAGTGAGTCGAAGACAGCGTCATGGGTTGGAAACACCATATATTTT
>TRBD2|NA|18|TRBJ2-5|TRBV7-8
CASSPFRWAGGLQETQYF
TGTGCCAGCAGCCCATTCCGGTGGGCGGGGGGCCTCCAAGAGACCCAGTACTTC
>NA|NA|14|TRBJ1-4|TRBV5-5
CASSVTGLSEKLFF
TGTGCCAGCAGCGTAACAGGGTTGAGTGAAAAACTGTTTTTT
>TRBD1|NA|17|TRBJ2-3|TRBV5-1
CASSLARQGWTADTQYF
TGCGCCAGCAGCTTGGCGAGACAGGGGTGGACCGCAGATACGCAGTATTTT
>TRBD1|NA|14|TRBJ2-1|TRBV7-3
CASSLTQGATEQFF
TGTGCCAGCAGCTTAACCCAGGGGGCTACGGAGCAGTTCTTC
>TRBD1|NA|15|TRBJ1-2|TRBV7-9
CASSAEDRGVYGYTF
TGTGCCAGCAGCGCTGAGGACAGGGGGGTCTATGGCTACACCTTC
>TRBD1|NA|16|TRBJ2-4|TRBV11-2
CASSPDRAGRTNIQYF
TGTGCCAGCAGCCCGGACAGGGCAGGGAGGACAAACATTCAGTACTTC
>NA|NA|13|TRBJ1-2|TRBV12-3/TRBV12-4
CASSLPPVYGYTF
TGTGCCAGCAGTTTGCCCCCAGTCTATGGCTACACCTTC
>NA|NA|13|TRBJ2-3|TRBV11-3
CASSLRYTDTQYF
TGTGCCAGCAGCTTACGCTATACAGATACGCAGTATTTT
>NA|NA|13|TRBJ1-2|TRBV6-1
CASSDGGAWGYTF
TGTGCCAGCAGTGATGGGGGGGCTTGGGGCTACACCTTC
>NA|NA|15|TRBJ2-2|TRBV7-6
CASSLGGLATGELFF
TGTGCCAGCAGCTTAGGAGGACTCGCCACCGGGGAGCTGTTTTTT
>NA|NA|14|TRBJ1-4|TRBV14
CASSQARTNEKLFF
TGTGCCAGCAGCCAAGCCAGAACTAATGAAAAACTGTTTTTT
>TRBD2|NA|14|TRBJ2-7|TRBV5-1
CASSLRSGEYEQYF
TGCGCCAGCAGCTTGCGTAGCGGGGAATACGAGCAGTACTTC